Presented here are 29 T cell receptor beta chains from one specimen sequenced in a study of shared clonotypes between healthy human individuals. Clones were read by immunoSEQ multiplex PCR, and TCRdb kept only the in-frame ones, dropping some. The table records around 600,000 clones, roughly 95% of them present only once. The naive CD8 population came from CD45RO-negative cells selected for CCR7, without terminally differentiated effector memory CD45RA+ cells. Sequencing input: naive CD8+ T cells sorted from blood. These receptor sequences come from a woman aged 25 to 39 in good health.

The chain has TRBV2 and TRBJ1-1; 7 bases match TRBD1. The CDR3 spans 13 residues. The germline V gene encodes CDR1 SNHLY and CDR2 FYNNEI. Losses at the gene ends were 8 bases for V and 3 bases for J; bases not matched to a gene: 6. The CDR3 DNA reads TGTGCCAGCGAGGTAACAGGGGACACTGAAGCTTTCTTT. As protein: CASEVTGDTEAFF.

The chain carries TRBV5-6 and TRBJ2-7; the match to TRBD2 covers 15 bases. Germline V gene data show CDR1 as SGHDT and CDR2 as YYEEEE. V was clipped by 4 bases and J by 9 bases; unmatched bases: 14. The CDR3 runs 17 residues. Written as DNA, the CDR3 is TGTGCCAGCAGCCCGGACGGGACTAGCGGGAGGCTCTCCGGGCAGTACTTC. It codes for CASSPDGTSGRLSGQYF.

This chain joins TRBV28 and TRBJ2-7; 7 positions match TRBD2. Per the germline V gene, CDR1 is MDHEN and CDR2 is SYDVKM. The ends lost 6 bases at V and 5 bases at J; junction bases unmatched: 4. CDR3 size: 12 residues. The CDR3: CASRLGGDEQYF. CDR3 nucleotide sequence: TGTGCCAGCAGGCTGGGGGGGGACGAGCAGTACTTC.

This sequence joins TRBV2 and TRBJ1-1, with D possibly being TRBD1 (6 bases). This CDR3 has 14 residues. V shed 3 bases and J shed 7 bases, with 15 bases lying between them. The germline CDR1 and CDR2 sequences are SNHLY and FYNNEI. The CDR3 DNA is TGTGCCAGCAGTGAGGGACACCGCCAGTTTGAAGCTTTCTTT. Its protein is CASSEGHRQFEAFF.

This chain links TRBV4-1 with TRBJ2-7, with 8 nucleotides matching TRBD2. CDR3 length equals 15 residues. Germline lookup yields CDR1 MGHRA and CDR2 YSYEKL. Losses at the gene ends were 4 bases for V and 4 bases for J; bases not matched to a gene: 9. The CDR3 coding sequence is TGCGCCAGCAGCCTAGGGGTAGCGGGAAGTTACGAGCAGTACTTC. Its protein is CASSLGVAGSYEQYF.

As regards this clone: This CDR3 is also generated by other DNA sequences in the sample. The gene calls are TRBV9 and TRBJ2-5, with D tentatively TRBD1 (5 bases). Trimming removed 2 bases at V and 2 bases at J, with 7 bases between. This CDR3 comprises 13 residues. Germline V lookup: CDR1 SGDLS, CDR2 YYNGEE. CDR3 region: CASSVDSQETQYF. The CDR3 DNA sequence: TGTGCCAGCAGCGTTGACAGTCAAGAGACCCAGTACTTC.

Written as DNA, the CDR3 is TGTGCCAGCAGTGACAGACTTAATGAAAAACTGTTTTTT. This gives the protein CASSDRLNEKLFF. The chain carries TRBV6-4 and TRBJ1-4; D is unclear. In germline, CDR1 is MRHNA, CDR2 SNTAGT. This CDR3 spans 13 amino acids. V lost 2 bases and J 4 bases, leaving 5 bases between the germline ends.

This rearrangement joins TRBV9 to TRBJ1-3; D is unresolved. The CDR3 loop spans 13 amino acids. Germline values: CDR1 SGDLS, CDR2 YYNGEE. Deletions cut 3 bases from V and 4 bases from J, with 8 bases between. As DNA, the CDR3 is TGTGCCAGCAGCGCCCCCCCCGGAAACACCATATATTTT. Its protein is CASSAPPGNTIYF. The full variable domain, its missing parts supplied by reference TRBV9 and TRBJ1-3, is DSGVTQTPKHLITATGQRVTLRCSPRSGDLSVYWYQQSLDQGLQFLIQYYNGEERAKGNILERFSAQQFPDLHSELNLSSLELGDSALYFCASSAPPGNTIYFGEGSWLTVV.

The rearrangement joins TRBV7-9 to TRBJ1-2, with D perhaps TRBD1 (6 bases). Per germline, CDR1 SEHNR and CDR2 FQNEAQ (reference sequence). The CDR3 has 15 amino acids. Trimming left V 0 bases short and J 7 bases short, with 15 bases between. The CDR3: CASSLAGTGGFGYTF. In DNA form, the CDR3 reads TGTGCCAGCAGCTTAGCGGGTACGGGGGGCTTTGGCTACACCTTC.

CDR3 DNA sequence: TGTGCCAGCAGCTTGACACTAGCGGGAGTCTACTACGAGCAGTACTTC. Translation gives CASSLTLAGVYYEQYF. The chain couples TRBV5-8 to TRBJ2-7, with TRBD2 matching over 11 bases. CDR1 and CDR2 (germline): SGHTS, YDEGEE. With 1 base clipped from V and 3 bases from J, the junction kept 6 bases outside the gene matches. This CDR3 contains 16 residues.

The chain employs TRBV29-1 and TRBJ1-1; D gene ambiguous. The CDR3 totals 14 residues. Germline V gene sequence: CDR1 SQVTM, CDR2 ANQGSEA. V dropped 7 bases and J dropped 0 bases, with 15 bases sitting between them. The CDR3 here is CSGDAGPMNTEAFF. In DNA, the CDR3 is TGCAGCGGTGACGCAGGCCCCATGAACACTGAAGCTTTCTTT.

The gene calls are TRBV7-9 and TRBJ2-7; D remains unclear. This CDR3 comprises 15 residues. Germline V CDR1 and CDR2: SEHNR, FQNEAQ (reference sequence). V was shortened by 2 bases and J by 7 bases, with 18 bases between the two germline ends. CDR3 nucleotides: TGTGCCAGCAGCTTAACCCTTGTAGGGTCCGCGGAGCAGTACTTC. Its protein is CASSLTLVGSAEQYF. The variable domain in full, completed from reference TRBV7-9 and TRBJ2-7, reads DTGVSQNPRHKITKRGQNVTFRCDPISEHNRLYWYRQTLGQGPEFLTYFQNEAQLEKSRLLSDRFSAERPKGSFSTLEIQRTEQGDSAMYLCASSLTLVGSAEQYFGPGTRLTVT.

J is TRBJ1-1 and V is TRBV2; D unresolved. Germline assignment: CDR1 SNHLY and CDR2 FYNNEI. The CDR3 has 12 residues. Between the trimmed V and J ends, which lost 3 bases and 4 bases, there was a span of 6 bases. The CDR3 region is CASSERTTEAFF. The CDR3 nucleotides read TGTGCCAGCAGTGAGAGGACCACTGAAGCTTTCTTT.

The rearrangement uses TRBV11-2 and TRBJ1-3, with D uncertain. Trimming cost V 5 bases and J 0 bases, with 14 bases left between them. Germline assignment: CDR1 SGHAT and CDR2 FQNNGV. CDR3 size: 16 residues. The CDR3 DNA sequence: TGTGCCAGCAGCCGATCAGGACGGCCCTCTGGAAACACCATATATTTT. Translation: CASSRSGRPSGNTIYF. Variable domain in full (rest from reference TRBV11-2 and TRBJ1-3): EAGVAQSPRYKIIEKRQSVAFWCNPISGHATLYWYQQILGQGPKLLIQFQNNGVVDDSQLPKDRFSAERLKGVDSTLKIQPAKLEDSAVYLCASSRSGRPSGNTIYFGEGSWLTVV.

DNA for the CDR3: TGTGCCAGCAGCTTAGATTTAAGCTCTGGGGCCAACGTCCTGACTTTC. This translates into CASSLDLSSGANVLTF. This sequence joins TRBV11-2 and TRBJ2-6; no clear D. The germline V and J ends were trimmed by 0 bases and 0 bases, with 6 bases remaining between them. The CDR3 is 16 amino acids. Germline values: CDR1 SGHAT, CDR2 FQNNGV.

The V call is TRBV19, the J call TRBJ2-7, with 7 bases that match TRBD1. The CDR3 runs to 15 residues. The V gene's germline CDR1 is LNHDA and CDR2 SQIVND (reference sequence). J lost 4 bases, V lost 5 bases, and 11 bases had no gene match. CDR3 residues: CASSATGAIEYEQYF. As DNA, the CDR3 is TGTGCCAGTAGTGCCACAGGGGCGATCGAGTACGAGCAGTACTTC.

The rearrangement links TRBV5-3 to TRBJ2-3; D is ambiguous. TRBV5-3 is reported as an ORF; its role is uncertain. This CDR3 comprises 12 residues. The chain's CDR3 is CTPRSSTDTQYF. CDR3 DNA sequence: TGTACCCCGAGGTCTAGTACAGATACGCAGTATTTT.

This chain joins TRBV18 and TRBJ2-7; TRBD2 matches at 8 bases. CDR3 length: 14 residues. From germline, CDR1 is KGHSH and CDR2 LQKENI. V lost 4 bases to trimming and J lost 6 bases; unmatched junction nucleotides: 8. The CDR3 nucleotides are TGTGCCAGCTCACGAGAAGCGGGAGTATCCGAGCAGTACTTC. Its translation is CASSREAGVSEQYF.

The J gene is TRBJ1-2, the V gene TRBV6-5, with D possibly matching TRBD1 (5 bases). The CDR3 is 15 residues long. Trimming cost V 2 bases and J 8 bases, with 18 bases left between them. Germline V gene lookup returns CDR1 MNHEY and CDR2 SVGAGI. DNA of the CDR3: TGTGCCAGCAGTTACGGGGGGACGTCGGCGGGAGGCTACACCTTC. This gives the protein CASSYGGTSAGGYTF.

In this sample, this clone turned up a few times. This specimen includes other DNA sequences encoding the same CDR3. V is TRBV19 and J is TRBJ1-1, with D possibly TRBD1 on 5 matching bases. Germline CDR1 LNHDA, CDR2 SQIVND (reference sequence). This CDR3 region has 13 residues. Trimming took off 3 bases at V and 2 bases at J, with 7 bases between the two ends. CDR3 in amino acids: CASSMGGNTEAFF. The CDR3 coding sequence is TGTGCCAGTAGTATGGGGGGAAACACTGAAGCTTTCTTT.

Here the CDR3 DNA reads TGCGCCAGCCGACAGGGGTACGAGCAGTACTTC. Translation gives CASRQGYEQYF. The chain carries TRBV5-1 and TRBJ2-7; 8 nucleotides line up with TRBD1. Trimming at V came to 7 bases and at J to 4 bases, leaving 1 base not matched to a gene. CDR3 size: 11 residues. CDR1 and CDR2 from the germline V gene are SGHRS and YFSETQ.

The gene calls are TRBV27 and TRBJ2-5; D gene ambiguous. Trimming took off 5 bases at V and 3 bases at J, with 10 bases between the two ends. Per germline, CDR1 MNHEY and CDR2 SMNVEV (reference sequence). CDR3 length: 13 amino acids. The CDR3 nucleotides are TGTGCCAGCAGTGCGGACGGAGAAGAGACCCAGTACTTC. Protein product: CASSADGEETQYF.

Regarding this clone: The same CDR3 also results from other DNA sequences found in this sample. The chain combines TRBV5-4 with TRBJ1-2; D not certain. Germline lookup yields CDR1 SGHNT and CDR2 YYREEE (reference sequence). The V end lost 2 bases, the J end lost 2 bases, and 7 bases lay between the germline ends. The CDR3 has 13 amino acids. Here the CDR3 reads CASSLGGNYGYTF. The CDR3 DNA reads TGTGCCAGCAGCTTAGGCGGGAACTATGGCTACACCTTC.

The J gene is TRBJ2-1, the V gene TRBV27; D gene unclear. Trimming cost V 2 bases and J 6 bases, with 11 bases left between them. Per germline, CDR1 MNHEY and CDR2 SMNVEV (reference sequence). The CDR3 is 14 amino acids. The CDR3 DNA reads as TGTGCCAGCAGTTTAGTAGCACGCTTCAATGAGCAGTTCTTC. Translated, it gives CASSLVARFNEQFF.

The chain has TRBV5-6 and TRBJ2-5, with unresolved D. Near its end, the DNA agrees better with TRBJ2-7, so the J call may be wrong. Germline V gene lookup returns CDR1 SGHDT and CDR2 YYEEEE. The CDR3 is 12 amino acids. CDR3 loop: CASSLRQYEQYF. CDR3 coding DNA: TGTGCCAGCAGCTTGAGGCAGTACGAGCAGTACTTC.

In its sample, this clone was seen a few times. The chain couples TRBV5-1 to TRBJ2-5; 9 nucleotides agree with TRBD2. This CDR3 has 13 residues. The J segment lost 5 bases and the V segment lost 6 bases, leaving 5 bases of the junction unmatched. Germline lookup yields CDR1 SGHRS and CDR2 YFSETQ. The CDR3 coding sequence is TGCGCCAGCACTGTAGCGGGAGCGGAGACCCAGTACTTC. Translated: CASTVAGAETQYF.

The chain combines TRBV19 with TRBJ1-2; weak D call: TRBD1 (6 bases). CDR3 size: 16 residues. Looked up from germline, CDR1 is LNHDA and CDR2 is SQIVND (reference sequence). Trimming stripped 3 bases from V and 1 base from J, with 15 bases between. CDR3: CASSIHRQADNYGYTF. In nucleotides, the CDR3 is TGTGCCAGTAGTATTCACAGACAGGCGGATAACTATGGCTACACCTTC.

The V gene is TRBV4-1, the J gene TRBJ2-7; 13 bases line up with TRBD2. Germline values: CDR1 MGHRA, CDR2 YSYEKL. The V gene end was trimmed by 4 bases and the J gene end by 3 bases; junction bases not matched to a gene: 3. This CDR3 contains 15 residues. The CDR3 bases are TGCGCCAGCAGCCGGACTAGCGGGAGTTTCTACGAGCAGTACTTC. Its translation is CASSRTSGSFYEQYF.

V is TRBV5-6 and J is TRBJ1-5; D not resolved. The CDR3 length is 12 residues. With 6 bases removed from V and 7 bases from J, the gap between germline ends came to 11 bases. Germline V lookup: CDR1 SGHDT, CDR2 YYEEEE. The CDR3 loop reads CASTAYGQPQHF. Here the CDR3 DNA reads TGTGCCAGCACCGCCTATGGACAGCCCCAGCATTTT.